This T cell receptor (beta chain) stems from a study of blood T cell repertoires in COVID-19. Study processing details: Amplification of reference gene primers was used by the study to estimate nucleated cell counts. Assay: immunoSEQ multiplex PCR; the TCRdb copy retains only in-frame clones and omits some. V and J calls and clone size are those listed in that table; D and trimming were worked out from the DNA. The sample gives roughly 290,000 clones, more than 80% of which show up once; 6% to 7% is in the top ten. This CDR3 comprises 12 residues. Germline CDR1 is ENHRY and CDR2 is SYGVKD. V was clipped by 11 bases and J by 3 bases, with 14 bases between them.

The material sequenced was peripheral blood. V usage is TRBV10-3 and J usage is TRBJ2-7, with D perhaps TRBD2 (6 bases). The clonotype comes from a woman under 40 with COVID-19, enrolled during active disease. The CDR3 is CASTGVIYEQYF. The CDR3 DNA reads as TGTGCCTCCACGGGGGTTATCTACGAGCAGTACTTC.